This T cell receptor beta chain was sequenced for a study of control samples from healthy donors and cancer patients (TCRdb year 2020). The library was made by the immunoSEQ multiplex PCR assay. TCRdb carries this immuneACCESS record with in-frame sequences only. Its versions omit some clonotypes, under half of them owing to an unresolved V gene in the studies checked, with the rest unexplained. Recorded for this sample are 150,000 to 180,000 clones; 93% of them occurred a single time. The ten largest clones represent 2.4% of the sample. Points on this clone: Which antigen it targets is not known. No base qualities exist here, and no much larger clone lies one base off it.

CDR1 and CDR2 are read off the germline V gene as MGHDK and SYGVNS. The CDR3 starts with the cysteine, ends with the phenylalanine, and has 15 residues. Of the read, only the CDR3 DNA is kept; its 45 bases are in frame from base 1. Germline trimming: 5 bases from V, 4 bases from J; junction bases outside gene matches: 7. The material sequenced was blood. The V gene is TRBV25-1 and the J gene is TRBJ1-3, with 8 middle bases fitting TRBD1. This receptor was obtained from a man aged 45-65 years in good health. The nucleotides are TGTGCCAGCAGTTCCCCTGGACAGGGAGGAAACACCATATATTTT. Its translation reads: CASSSPGQGGNTIYF.